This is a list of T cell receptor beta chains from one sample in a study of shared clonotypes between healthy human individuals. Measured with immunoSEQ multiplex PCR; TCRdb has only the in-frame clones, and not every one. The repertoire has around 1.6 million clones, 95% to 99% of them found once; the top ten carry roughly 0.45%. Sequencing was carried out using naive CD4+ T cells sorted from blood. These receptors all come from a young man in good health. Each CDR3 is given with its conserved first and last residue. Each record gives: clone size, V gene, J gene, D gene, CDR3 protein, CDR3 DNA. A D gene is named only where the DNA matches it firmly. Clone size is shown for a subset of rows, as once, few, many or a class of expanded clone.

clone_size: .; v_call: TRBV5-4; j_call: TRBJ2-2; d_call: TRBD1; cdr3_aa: CASSLMRQGNTGELFF; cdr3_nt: TGTGCCAGCAGCTTGATGCGACAGGGAAACACCGGGGAGCTGTTTTTT
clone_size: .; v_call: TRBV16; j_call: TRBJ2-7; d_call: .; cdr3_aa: CASSQQGLSYEQYF; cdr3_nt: TGTGCCAGCAGCCAACAGGGACTCTCCTACGAGCAGTACTTC
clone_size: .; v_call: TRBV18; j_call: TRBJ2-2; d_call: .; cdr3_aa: CASSPPAGELFF; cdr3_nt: TGTGCCAGCTCACCCCCAGCCGGGGAGCTGTTTTTT
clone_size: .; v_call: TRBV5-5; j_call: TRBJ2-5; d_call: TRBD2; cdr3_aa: CASSRRDYPKETQYF; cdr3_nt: TGTGCCAGCAGCCGACGGGACTATCCGAAAGAGACCCAGTACTTC
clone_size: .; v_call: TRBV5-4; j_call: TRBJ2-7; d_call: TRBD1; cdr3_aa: CASSDGTGRRAGSYEQYF; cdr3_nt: TGTGCCAGCAGCGACGGGACAGGAAGGCGGGCGGGCTCCTACGAGCAGTACTTC
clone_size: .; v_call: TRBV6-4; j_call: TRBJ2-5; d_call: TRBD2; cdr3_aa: CASSVTGGPLETQYF; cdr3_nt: TGTGCCAGCAGTGTGACGGGAGGGCCACTAGAGACCCAGTACTTC
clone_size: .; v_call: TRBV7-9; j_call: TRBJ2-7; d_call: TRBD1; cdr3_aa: CASSLGNWDRDLTGQYF; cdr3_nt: TGTGCCAGCAGCTTAGGAAACTGGGACAGGGACTTGACGGGGCAGTACTTC
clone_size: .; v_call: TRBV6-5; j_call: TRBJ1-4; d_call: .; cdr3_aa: CASSYARQSEKLFF; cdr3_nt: TGTGCCAGCAGTTACGCCCGACAGTCCGAAAAACTGTTTTTT
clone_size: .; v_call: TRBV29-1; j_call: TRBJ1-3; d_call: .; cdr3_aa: CSVKGQTTGNTIYF; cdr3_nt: TGCAGCGTTAAAGGACAGACGACTGGAAACACCATATATTTT
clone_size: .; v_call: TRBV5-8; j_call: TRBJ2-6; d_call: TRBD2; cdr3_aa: CASVPGLVVRAGANVLTF; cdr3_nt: TGTGCCAGCGTGCCCGGACTAGTAGTAAGGGCTGGGGCCAACGTCCTGACTTTC
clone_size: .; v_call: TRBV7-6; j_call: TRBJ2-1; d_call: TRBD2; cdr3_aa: CASSLLAGGPSNEQFF; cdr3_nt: TGTGCCAGCAGCTTATTAGCGGGAGGGCCCTCCAATGAGCAGTTCTTC
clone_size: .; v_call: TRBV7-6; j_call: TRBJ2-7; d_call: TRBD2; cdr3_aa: CASSLTSDTSYEQYF; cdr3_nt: TGTGCCAGCAGCCTTACTAGCGACACCTCCTACGAGCAGTACTTC
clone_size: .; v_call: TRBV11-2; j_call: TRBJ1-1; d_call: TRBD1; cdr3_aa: CASSLVTGAGTEAFF; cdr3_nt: TGTGCCAGCAGCTTAGTAACAGGGGCTGGCACTGAAGCTTTCTTT
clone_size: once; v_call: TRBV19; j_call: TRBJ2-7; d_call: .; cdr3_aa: CASSITGSIYEQYF; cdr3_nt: TGTGCCAGTAGTATAACTGGGTCCATCTACGAGCAGTACTTC
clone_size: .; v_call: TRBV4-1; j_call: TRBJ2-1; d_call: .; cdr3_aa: CASSQWSAGEQFF; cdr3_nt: TGCGCCAGCAGCCAATGGTCCGCGGGAGAGCAGTTCTTC
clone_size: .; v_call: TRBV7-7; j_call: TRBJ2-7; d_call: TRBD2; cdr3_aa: CASSRGLAGDEQYF; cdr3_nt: TGTGCCAGCAGCCGGGGACTAGCGGGAGACGAGCAGTACTTC
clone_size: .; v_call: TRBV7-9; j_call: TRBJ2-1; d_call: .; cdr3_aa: CASSSPGGRMVVNEQFF; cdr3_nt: TGTGCCAGCAGCTCGCCCGGAGGCAGGATGGTGGTCAATGAGCAGTTCTTC
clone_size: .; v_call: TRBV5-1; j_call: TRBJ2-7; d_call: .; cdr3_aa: CASSRDSGEQYF; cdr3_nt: TGCGCCAGCAGCCGGGACTCGGGCGAGCAGTACTTC
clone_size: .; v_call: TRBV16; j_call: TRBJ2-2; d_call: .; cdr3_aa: CASNRRGTGELFF; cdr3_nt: TGTGCCAGCAACCGACGGGGCACCGGGGAGCTGTTTTTT
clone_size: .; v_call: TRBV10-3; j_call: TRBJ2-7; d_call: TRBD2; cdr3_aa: CAISLAGVSYEQYF; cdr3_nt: TGTGCCATCAGTCTAGCGGGAGTCTCCTACGAGCAGTACTTC
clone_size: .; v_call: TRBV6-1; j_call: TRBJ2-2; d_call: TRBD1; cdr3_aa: CASSEHRGFRTGELFF; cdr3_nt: TGTGCCAGCAGTGAACACAGGGGTTTTCGCACCGGGGAGCTGTTTTTT
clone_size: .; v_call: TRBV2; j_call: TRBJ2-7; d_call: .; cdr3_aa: CASKRQNKYEQYF; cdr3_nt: TGTGCCAGCAAGAGACAGAATAAATACGAGCAGTACTTC
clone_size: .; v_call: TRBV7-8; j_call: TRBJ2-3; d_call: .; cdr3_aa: CASSFVFGRRLASTDTQYF; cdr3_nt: TGTGCCAGCAGCTTTGTTTTTGGCAGGAGGCTCGCTAGCACAGATACGCAGTATTTT
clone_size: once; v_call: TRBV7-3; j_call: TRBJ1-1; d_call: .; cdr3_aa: CASSKKERGTEAFF; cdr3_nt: TGTGCCAGCAGCAAAAAGGAACGGGGGACTGAAGCTTTCTTT
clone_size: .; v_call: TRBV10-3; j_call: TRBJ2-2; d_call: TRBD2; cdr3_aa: CAITPGLAVSNTGELFF; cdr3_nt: TGTGCCATCACCCCGGGACTAGCGGTTTCGAACACCGGGGAGCTGTTTTTT
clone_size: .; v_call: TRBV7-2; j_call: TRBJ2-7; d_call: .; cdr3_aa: CASSLRDSHEQYF; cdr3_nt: TGTGCCAGCAGCCTACGGGACTCCCACGAGCAGTACTTC
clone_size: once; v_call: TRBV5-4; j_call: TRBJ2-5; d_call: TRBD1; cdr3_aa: CASSAAGGQGETQYF; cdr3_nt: TGTGCCAGCAGCGCCGCCGGGGGACAGGGGGAGACCCAGTACTTC
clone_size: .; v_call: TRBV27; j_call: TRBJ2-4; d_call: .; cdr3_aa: CASSFSTPLARAKNIQYF; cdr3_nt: TGTGCCAGCAGTTTCTCCACCCCGCTAGCGAGAGCCAAAAACATTCAGTACTTC
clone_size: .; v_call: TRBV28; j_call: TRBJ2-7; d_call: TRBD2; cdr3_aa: CASSLLLLPGTSGRAAPYEQYF; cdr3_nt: TGTGCCAGCAGTTTATTACTCCTCCCGGGGACTAGCGGGAGGGCAGCACCCTACGAGCAGTACTTC
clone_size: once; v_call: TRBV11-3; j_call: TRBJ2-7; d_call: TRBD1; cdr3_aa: CASSWGQGGKEQYF; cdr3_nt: TGTGCCAGCAGCTGGGGACAGGGGGGAAAGGAGCAGTACTTC
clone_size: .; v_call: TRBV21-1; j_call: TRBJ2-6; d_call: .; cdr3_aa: CASSKISREPRSGANVLTF; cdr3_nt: TGTGCCAGCAGCAAAATAAGTCGGGAACCCCGCTCTGGGGCCAACGTCCTGACTTTC
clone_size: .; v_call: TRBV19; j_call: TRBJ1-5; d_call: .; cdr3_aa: CASSIGQTWGQPQHF; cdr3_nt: TGTGCCAGTAGTATAGGCCAGACCTGGGGTCAGCCCCAGCATTTT